This TCR beta chain is from a study of blood T cell repertoires in COVID-19 (dated by TCRdb to the early 2020s). Turning to the overall study: Collaborator samples came from the United States, Italy and Spain and covered acute and convalescent phases of COVID-19. The prospective study material was composed of cDNA or gDNA derived from T cells, B-cell-depleted T cells, or PBMCs. Deeply sampled blood TCRbeta repertoires from subjects exposed to, actively infected with, or recovered from COVID-19 were included in the dataset. The repertoires were released in a freely available public database intended as a resource for research on the immune response to SARS-CoV-2. Samples were obtained from the ongoing ImmuneRACE study (first 160 participants) and from about 1,300 subjects provided by 6 global collaborators. Nearly every sample came with metadata listing a de-identified subject ID, COVID-19 status, age in years and sex. Where available, HLA class I and class II types were obtained from metadata supplied by the sample provider rather than from assay-based typing. Results and caveats for the whole study, not just this receptor: Clinical and demographic metadata were provided uncurated, with the amount varying by source and participant.

Only one count was recorded for this clone. Its antigen remains unidentified. Base qualities are not recorded, but no much larger clone differs from it by a single base. The immunoSEQ Assay, a bias-controlled multiplex PCR, was used to amplify TCRbeta CDR3 regions from genomic DNA. In the paper's pipeline: The number of nucleated cells in each sample was estimated by amplification of reference gene primers within the assay. Sequence reads were collapsed and filtered to measure the absolute abundance of every unique TCRbeta CDR3 rearrangement. For each sample, productive Simpson clonality was calculated by taking the square root of Simpson's diversity index across productive rearrangements. Not all clones reach the TCRdb copy of this immuneACCESS table, which keeps in-frame sequences only. Checked studies attribute under half of the gap to unresolved V genes and leave the rest unexplained. From that table come the V and J calls and clone size; the DNA was used to work out D and trimming. The sample contains under 200,000 clones, approximately 86% of them found a single time. About 5% of the sample comes from the top ten.

Participants in the prospective study were aged roughly 18 to 100 years, lived in 20 to 25 United States geographic areas, and enrolled through a virtual design. To assign participants to cohorts, the prospective study relied on clinical history that participants themselves reported in a screening survey and a study questionnaire. In the prospective study, whole blood, serum and a nasopharyngeal or oropharyngeal swab were collected from each participant by mobile phlebotomists. Over a roughly 2-month period, participants in the prospective study had the option of providing additional blood draws and questionnaires. Before DNA extraction, prospective study blood samples were shipped either frozen or at room temperature. V and J are truncated by 2 bases and 8 bases respectively, leaving an intervening sequence of 10 bases. Including cysteine and phenylalanine, the CDR3 has 14 amino acids. The CDR3 DNA has 42 bases and is translated from base 1. Reading the germline V gene gives CDR1 MNHEY and CDR2 SVGEGT.

The receptor was derived from a woman aged 55-70 years with acute COVID-19. The material sequenced was PBMCs or T cells enriched from blood (not recorded which). The sequence is built from TRBV6-2 or TRBV6-3 and TRBJ1-6; the D gene is perhaps TRBD1, from 5 matching bases. This receptor has the CDR3 CASSYVGADSPLHF. The bases are TGTGCCAGCAGTTACGTAGGGGCGGATTCACCCCTCCACTTT.